This TCR beta chain was sequenced for a study of shared clonotypes between healthy human individuals. Genomic DNA per cell subset filled all wells of several immunoSEQ plates. TCRdb's copy holds only in-frame clones and misses some; the assay was immunoSEQ multiplex PCR. The sample carries approximately 1,000,000 clones, around 78% recorded once. There are 13 residues in the CDR3. The germline gives CDR1 SGHVS, CDR2 FNYEAQ. V was clipped by 0 bases and J by 3 bases, with 6 bases between them. The sequencing sample was made of memory CD4+ T cells from PBMCs. Subset described: CD45RA-negative fraction. This TCR came from a young man in good health. Some clones in this sample may be carry-over from other donors' samples. V gene TRBV7-6 combines with J gene TRBJ2-7, with D possibly being TRBD1 (6 bases). The CDR3 protein is CASSLAGGYEQYF. Written as DNA, the CDR3 is TGTGCCAGCAGCTTAGCAGGGGGCTACGAGCAGTACTTC.